This T cell receptor (beta chain) was observed in a study of T cells after yellow fever vaccination. Study context: Where fractions had low cell numbers, libraries were prepared from them with the SMART-Seq v4 Ultra Low Input RNA kit. Study results and caveats: Post-booster repertoires contained most primary-vaccination clones again (about 95% CD4, roughly 90% CD8). Weaker overall was a secondary response that nonetheless peaked faster, on day 5 versus 15.

Trimming removed 4 bases from V and 6 bases from J; junction bases left unmatched: 10. CDR1 and CDR2 from the germline V gene are SGHRS and YFSETQ. The CDR3 covers 18 residues. 5'RACE template switching added a universal primer site and UMIs to TCR cDNA. TCRdb called the 5' RACE reads again in MiXCR, with one record for every CDR3 protein. The sample holds 250,000 or so distinct CDR3 sequences, 6.9% seen once. The sample holds many counts of this clonotype. Its cognate antigen is unknown. The specimen comprised CD4+ T cells sorted from PBMCs, sampled 15 days after the yellow fever booster vaccination. The receptor comes from a young man who received the YFV17D yellow fever vaccine. V gene TRBV5-1 combines with J gene TRBJ2-1; 16 nucleotides match TRBD2. CDR3 sequence: CASSPGLAGGSRGNEQFF. CDR3 DNA sequence: TGCGCCAGCAGCCCGGGACTAGCGGGAGGGTCCCGCGGCAATGAGCAGTTCTTC.